Included here is one TCR beta chain sequence, with context. Antigen: not known. Germline-derived CDR1 and CDR2 are SGHTA and FQGNSA. This CDR3 contains 12 residues. Trimming cost V 5 bases and J 8 bases, with 7 bases left between them. The sample is drawn from a study of T cell responses to AZD1222 COVID-19 vaccine. Broader study findings: Rises in breadth and depth of Spike-specific TCRs came after two AZD1222 doses. Spike was spanned by vaccine-associated CD4 TCRs, with dominance at 160-218 and 743-854. Nearly half of spike-specific TCRs reportedly go after variant regions that carry no mutations.

Recipients boosted at about 4 weeks or about 12 weeks are pooled. Some clones are missing from TCRdb's copy, which holds only in-frame ones; the method was immunoSEQ multiplex PCR. The data hold around 160,000 clones, with 92% observed a single time. This receptor was obtained from an adult who received the AZD1222 COVID-19 vaccine. The chain recombines TRBV7-2 with TRBJ1-6, with D perhaps matching TRBD1 (6 bases). The material was peripheral blood, obtained 28 days after the second AZD1222 dose. For the CDR3, the DNA is TGTGCCAGCAGCCGACAGGATTCACCCCTCCACTTT. Protein: CASSRQDSPLHF.